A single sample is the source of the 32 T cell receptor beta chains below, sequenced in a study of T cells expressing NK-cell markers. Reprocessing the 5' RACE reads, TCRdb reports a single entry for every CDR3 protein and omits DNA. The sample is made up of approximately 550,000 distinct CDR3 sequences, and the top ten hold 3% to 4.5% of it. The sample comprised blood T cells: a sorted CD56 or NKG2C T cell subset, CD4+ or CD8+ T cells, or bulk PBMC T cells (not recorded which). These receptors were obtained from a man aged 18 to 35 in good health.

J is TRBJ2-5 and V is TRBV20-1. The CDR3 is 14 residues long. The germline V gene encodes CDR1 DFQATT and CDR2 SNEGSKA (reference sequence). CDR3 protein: CSAEPFDSQETQYF.

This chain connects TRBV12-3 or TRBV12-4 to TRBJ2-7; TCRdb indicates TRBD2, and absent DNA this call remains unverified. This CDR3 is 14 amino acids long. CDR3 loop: CASSLGQGLFEQYF.

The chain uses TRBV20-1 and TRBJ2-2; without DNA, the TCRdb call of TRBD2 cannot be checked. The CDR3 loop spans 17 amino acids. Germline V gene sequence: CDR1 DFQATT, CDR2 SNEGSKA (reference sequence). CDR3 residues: CSARDPSGRVDTGELFF.

CDR3: CASSTGGPGELFF. V gene TRBV7-2 combines with J gene TRBJ2-2; TCRdb outputs TRBD1, but without DNA this stays unchecked. This CDR3 is 13 amino acids long. CDR1 and CDR2 (germline): SGHTA, FQGNSA.

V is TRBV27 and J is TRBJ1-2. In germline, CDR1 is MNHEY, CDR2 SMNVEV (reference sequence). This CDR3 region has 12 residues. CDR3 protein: CASRSSNYGYTF.

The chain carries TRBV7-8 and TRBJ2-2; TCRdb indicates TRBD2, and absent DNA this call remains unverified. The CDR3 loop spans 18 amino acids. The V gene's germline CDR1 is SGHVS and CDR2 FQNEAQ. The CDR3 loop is CASSPAGLAGANTGELFF.

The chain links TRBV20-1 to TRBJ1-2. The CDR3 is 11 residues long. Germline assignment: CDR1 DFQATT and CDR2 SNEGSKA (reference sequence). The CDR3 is CSAAWSYGYTF.

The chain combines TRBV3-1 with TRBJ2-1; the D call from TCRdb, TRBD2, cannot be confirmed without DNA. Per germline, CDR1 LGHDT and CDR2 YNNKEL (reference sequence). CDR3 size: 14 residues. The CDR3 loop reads CASSPLAGSGEQFF.

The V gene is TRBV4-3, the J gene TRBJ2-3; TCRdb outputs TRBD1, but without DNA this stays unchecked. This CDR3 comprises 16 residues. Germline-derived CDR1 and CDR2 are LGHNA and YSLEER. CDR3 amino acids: CASSPKKGPNTDTQYF.

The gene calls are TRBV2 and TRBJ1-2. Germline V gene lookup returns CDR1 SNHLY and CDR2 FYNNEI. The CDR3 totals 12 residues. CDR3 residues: CASSEGNYGYTF.

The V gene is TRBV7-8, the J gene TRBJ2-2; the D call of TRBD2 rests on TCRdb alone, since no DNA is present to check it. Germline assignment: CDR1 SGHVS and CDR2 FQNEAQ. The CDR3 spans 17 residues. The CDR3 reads CASSPYLLALATGELFF.

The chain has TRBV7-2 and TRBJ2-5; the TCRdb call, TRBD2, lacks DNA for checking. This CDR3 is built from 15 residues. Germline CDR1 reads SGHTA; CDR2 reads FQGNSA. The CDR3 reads CASSSPSGMKETQYF.

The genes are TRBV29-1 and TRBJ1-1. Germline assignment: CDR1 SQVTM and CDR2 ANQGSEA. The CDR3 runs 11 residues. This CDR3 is CSVGVEAGAFF.

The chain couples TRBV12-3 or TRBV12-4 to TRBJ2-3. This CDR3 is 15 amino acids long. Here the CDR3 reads CASSLALGDADTQYF.

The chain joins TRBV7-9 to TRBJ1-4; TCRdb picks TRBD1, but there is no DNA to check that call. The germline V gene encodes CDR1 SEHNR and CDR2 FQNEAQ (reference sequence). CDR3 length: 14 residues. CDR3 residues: CASSPGTENEKLFF.

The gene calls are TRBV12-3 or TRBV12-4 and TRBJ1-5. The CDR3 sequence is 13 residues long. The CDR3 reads CASSLGEGGGQHF.

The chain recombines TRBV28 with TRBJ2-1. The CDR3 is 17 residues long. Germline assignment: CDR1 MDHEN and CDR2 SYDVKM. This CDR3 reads CASSLSSSWQEHNEQFF.

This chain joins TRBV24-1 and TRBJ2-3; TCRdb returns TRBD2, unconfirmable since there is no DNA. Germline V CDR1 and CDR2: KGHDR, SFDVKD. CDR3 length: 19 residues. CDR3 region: CATSDPIGLLADHTDTQYF.

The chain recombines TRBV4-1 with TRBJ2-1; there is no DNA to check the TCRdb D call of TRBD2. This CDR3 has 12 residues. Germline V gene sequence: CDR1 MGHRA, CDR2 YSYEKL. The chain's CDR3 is CASSQSALEQFF.

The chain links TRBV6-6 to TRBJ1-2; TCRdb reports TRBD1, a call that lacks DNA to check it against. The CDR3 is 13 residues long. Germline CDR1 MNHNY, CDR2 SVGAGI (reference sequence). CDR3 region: CASSLAREDGYTF.

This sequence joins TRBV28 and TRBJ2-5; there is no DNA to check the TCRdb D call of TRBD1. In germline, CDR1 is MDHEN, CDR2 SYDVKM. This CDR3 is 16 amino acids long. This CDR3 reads CASSSLNRGRGETQYF.

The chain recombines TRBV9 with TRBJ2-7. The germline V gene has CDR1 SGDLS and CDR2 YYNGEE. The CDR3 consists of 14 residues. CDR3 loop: CASSVDDFLDEQYF.

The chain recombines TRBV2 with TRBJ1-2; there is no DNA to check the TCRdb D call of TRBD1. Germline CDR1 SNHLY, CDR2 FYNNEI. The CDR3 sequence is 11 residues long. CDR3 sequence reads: CASSAPRGYTF.

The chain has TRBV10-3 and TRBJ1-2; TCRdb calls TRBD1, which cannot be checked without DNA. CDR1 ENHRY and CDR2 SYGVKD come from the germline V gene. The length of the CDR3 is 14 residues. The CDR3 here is CAISEGTMTYGYTF.

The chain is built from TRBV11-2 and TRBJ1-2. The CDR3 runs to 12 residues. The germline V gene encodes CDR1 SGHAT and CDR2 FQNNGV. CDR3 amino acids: CASSDRNYGYTF.

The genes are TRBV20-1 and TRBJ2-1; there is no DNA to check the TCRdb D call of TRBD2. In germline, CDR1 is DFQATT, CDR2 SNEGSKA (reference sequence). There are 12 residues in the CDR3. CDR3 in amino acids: CTILAGSLTQFF.

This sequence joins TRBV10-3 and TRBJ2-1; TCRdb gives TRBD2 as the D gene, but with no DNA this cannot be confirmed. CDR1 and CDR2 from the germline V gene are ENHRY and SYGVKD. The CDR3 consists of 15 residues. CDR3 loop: CAISDPGTSPSEQFF.

The CDR3 reads CASSQVYGDTQYF. V gene TRBV4-3 combines with J gene TRBJ2-3. The CDR3 is made up of 13 amino acids. The germline gives CDR1 LGHNA, CDR2 YSLEER.

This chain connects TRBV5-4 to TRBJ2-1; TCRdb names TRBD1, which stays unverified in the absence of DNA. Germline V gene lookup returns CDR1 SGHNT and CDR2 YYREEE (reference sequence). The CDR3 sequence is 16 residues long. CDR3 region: CASSFEQGLSYNEQFF.

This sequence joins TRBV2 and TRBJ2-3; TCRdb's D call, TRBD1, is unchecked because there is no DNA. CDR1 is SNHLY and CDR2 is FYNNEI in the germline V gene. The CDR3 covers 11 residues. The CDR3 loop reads CASSEGPTQYF.

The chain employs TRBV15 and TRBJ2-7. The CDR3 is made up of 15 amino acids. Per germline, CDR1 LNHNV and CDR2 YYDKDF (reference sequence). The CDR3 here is CATSREDLGSYEQYF.

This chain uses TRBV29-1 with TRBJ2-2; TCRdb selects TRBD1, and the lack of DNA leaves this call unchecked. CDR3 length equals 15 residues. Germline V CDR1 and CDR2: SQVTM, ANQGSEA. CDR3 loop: CSVRGTPERAGELFF.